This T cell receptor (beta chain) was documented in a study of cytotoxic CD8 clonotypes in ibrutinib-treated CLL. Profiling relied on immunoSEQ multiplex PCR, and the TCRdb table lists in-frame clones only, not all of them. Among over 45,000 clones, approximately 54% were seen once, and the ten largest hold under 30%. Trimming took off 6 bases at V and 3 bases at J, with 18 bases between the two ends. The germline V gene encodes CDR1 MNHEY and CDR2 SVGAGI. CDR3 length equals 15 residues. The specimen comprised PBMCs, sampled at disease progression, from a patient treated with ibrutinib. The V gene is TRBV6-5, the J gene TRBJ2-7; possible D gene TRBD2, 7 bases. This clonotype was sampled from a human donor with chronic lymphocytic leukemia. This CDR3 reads CASRPRGAGIYEQYF. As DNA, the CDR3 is TGTGCCAGCAGACCCCGGGGGGCAGGAATCTACGAGCAGTACTTC.